What follows describes a single T cell receptor (beta chain). Its antigen is undetermined. Some clones are missing from TCRdb's copy, which holds only in-frame ones; the method was immunoSEQ multiplex PCR. The data contain approximately 1.9 million clones, around 93% of them singletons. The sample comes from a study of shared clonotypes between healthy human individuals. Overall study findings and caveats: Relative to their counterparts shared across all four donors, non-shared clonotypes exhibited diminished generation probabilities. Large depth notwithstanding, sorted-subset sequencing proved incomplete by rarefaction. Investigators expected sequencing depth to affect clonotype sharing among donors. Roughly 5% of naive CD4 clonotypes were common to four donors.

The CDR3 has 16 residues. V dropped 0 bases and J dropped 4; count of bases not matched to a gene: 7. CDR1 and CDR2 (germline): SGHRS, YFSETQ. Terminally differentiated effector memory CD45RA+ cells were excluded from the naive CD8 cells, which were CD45RO-negative and positively selected for CCR7. The sequenced sample consisted of naive CD8+ T cells from PBMCs. The sequence was obtained from a man younger than 35 in good health. Some clones in this sample may be carry-over from other donors' samples. The rearrangement joins TRBV5-1 to TRBJ2-5; TRBD2 aligns across 9 bases. CDR3 DNA: TGCGCCAGCAGCTTGGGCCGTGGACTAGCGAGAGAGACCCAGTACTTC. This gives the protein CASSLGRGLARETQYF.